This T cell receptor beta chain was found in a study of cytomegalovirus exposure and HLA in healthy donors. Study-level results: With later analysis, a missense DCLRE1C variant became linked to TCR beta V- and J-gene trimming. In a later analysis, CMV-associated beta chains were mostly HLA-associated, it appeared. The listing of about 150 TCR beta chains classed them as cytomegalovirus-associated.

As for this clone: Its antigen is undetermined.

Germline V CDR1 and CDR2: LGHNA, YSLEER. The CDR3 consists of 15 residues. V was shortened by 0 bases and J by 0 bases, with 8 bases between the two germline ends. The PCR made use of 60 Vbeta and 13 Jbeta primers. Some clones are missing from TCRdb's copy, which holds only in-frame ones; the method was immunoSEQ multiplex PCR. The table records 64,000 or so clones, around 70% of them present only once. This chain links TRBV4-3 with TRBJ1-1; D uncertain. This TCR derives from a man aged 35-49 years in good health and CMV-seropositive. The sample was PBMCs. The CDR3 nucleotides read TGCGCCAGCAGCCAAGATCCGGGGATGAACACTGAAGCTTTCTTT. It is translated as CASSQDPGMNTEAFF.